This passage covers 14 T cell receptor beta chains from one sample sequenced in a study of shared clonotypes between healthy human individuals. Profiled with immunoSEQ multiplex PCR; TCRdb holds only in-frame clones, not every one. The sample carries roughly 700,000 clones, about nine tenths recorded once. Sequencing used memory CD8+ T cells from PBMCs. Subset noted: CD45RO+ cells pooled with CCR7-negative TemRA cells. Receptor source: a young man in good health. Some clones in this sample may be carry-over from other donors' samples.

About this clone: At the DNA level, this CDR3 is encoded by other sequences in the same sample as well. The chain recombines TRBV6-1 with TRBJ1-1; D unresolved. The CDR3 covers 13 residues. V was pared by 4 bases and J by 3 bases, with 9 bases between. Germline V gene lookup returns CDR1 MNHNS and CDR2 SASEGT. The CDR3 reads CASSGGGYTEAFF. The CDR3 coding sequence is TGTGCCAGCAGTGGAGGTGGGTACACTGAAGCTTTCTTT.

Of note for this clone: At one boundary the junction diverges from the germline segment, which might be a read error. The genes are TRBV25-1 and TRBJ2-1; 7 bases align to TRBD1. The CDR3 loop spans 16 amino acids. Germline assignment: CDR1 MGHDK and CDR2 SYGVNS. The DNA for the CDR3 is TGTGCCAGCAGTGAAGAGGGGGCAACACGATACAATGGGCAGTTCTTC. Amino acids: CASSEEGATRYNGQFF.

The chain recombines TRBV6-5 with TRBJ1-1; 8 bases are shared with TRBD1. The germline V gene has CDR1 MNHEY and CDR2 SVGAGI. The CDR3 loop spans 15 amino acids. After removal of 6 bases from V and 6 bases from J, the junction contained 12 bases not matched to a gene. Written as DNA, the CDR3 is TGTGCCAGCAGACAGGGGGTGGGCACGATTGCTGAAGCTTTCTTT. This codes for CASRQGVGTIAEAFF.

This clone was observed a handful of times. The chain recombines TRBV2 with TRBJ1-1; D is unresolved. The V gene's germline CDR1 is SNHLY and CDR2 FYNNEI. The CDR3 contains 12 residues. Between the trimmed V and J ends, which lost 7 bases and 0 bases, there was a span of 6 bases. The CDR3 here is CASTLMNTEAFF. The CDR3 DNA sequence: TGTGCCAGCACGCTTATGAACACTGAAGCTTTCTTT.

CDR3 coding DNA: TGCGCCAGCAGCCAAGTCTTCGCGGGGTGGGGGACCGGTGGCTACACCTTC. This codes for CASSQVFAGWGTGGYTF. The chain recombines TRBV4-1 with TRBJ1-2, with D possibly TRBD1 on 5 matching bases. This CDR3 spans 17 amino acids. V was pared by 1 base and J by 7 bases, with 22 bases between. Germline V gene sequence: CDR1 MGHRA, CDR2 YSYEKL.

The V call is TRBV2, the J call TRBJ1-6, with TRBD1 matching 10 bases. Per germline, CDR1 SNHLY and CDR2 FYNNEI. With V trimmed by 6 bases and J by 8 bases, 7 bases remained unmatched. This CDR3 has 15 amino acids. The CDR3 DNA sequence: TGTGCCAGCAGGGGGATGACAGGGGGCGATTCACCCCTCCACTTT. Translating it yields CASRGMTGGDSPLHF. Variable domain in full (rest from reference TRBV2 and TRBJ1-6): EPEVTQTPSHQVTQMGQEVILRCVPISNHLYFYWYRQILGQKVEFLVSFYNNEISEKSEIFDDQFSVERPDGSNFTLKIRSTKLEDSAMYFCASRGMTGGDSPLHFGNGTRLTVT.

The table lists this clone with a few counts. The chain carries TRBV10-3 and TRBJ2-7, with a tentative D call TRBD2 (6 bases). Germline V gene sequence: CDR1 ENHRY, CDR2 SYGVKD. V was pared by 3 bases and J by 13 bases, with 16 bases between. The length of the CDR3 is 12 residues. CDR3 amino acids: CAISEGTSEVYF. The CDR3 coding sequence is TGTGCCATCAGTGAAGGGACTTCCGAGGTCTACTTC.

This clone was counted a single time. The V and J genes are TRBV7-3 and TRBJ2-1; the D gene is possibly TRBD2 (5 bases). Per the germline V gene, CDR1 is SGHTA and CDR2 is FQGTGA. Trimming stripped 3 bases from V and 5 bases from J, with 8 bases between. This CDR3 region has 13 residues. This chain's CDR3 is CASSLELDNEQFF. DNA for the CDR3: TGTGCCAGCAGCTTGGAACTAGACAATGAGCAGTTCTTC.

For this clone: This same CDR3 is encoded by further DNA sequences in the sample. The CDR3 DNA follows: TGTGCCAGTAGTATAAGGGACACCAATCAGCCCCAGCATTTT. Translating gives CASSIRDTNQPQHF. The chain uses TRBV19 and TRBJ1-5, with D possibly TRBD1 on 6 matching bases. CDR3 length: 14 residues. Germline V gene sequence: CDR1 LNHDA, CDR2 SQIVND (reference sequence). Trimming took off 2 bases at V and 3 bases at J, with 8 bases between the two ends.

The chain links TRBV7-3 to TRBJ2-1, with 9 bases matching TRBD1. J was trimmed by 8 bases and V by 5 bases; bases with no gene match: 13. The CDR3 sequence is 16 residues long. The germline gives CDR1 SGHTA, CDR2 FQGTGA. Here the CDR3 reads CASSPLASTGGHEQFF. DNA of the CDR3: TGTGCCAGCAGCCCCCTAGCGTCGACAGGGGGTCATGAGCAGTTCTTC.

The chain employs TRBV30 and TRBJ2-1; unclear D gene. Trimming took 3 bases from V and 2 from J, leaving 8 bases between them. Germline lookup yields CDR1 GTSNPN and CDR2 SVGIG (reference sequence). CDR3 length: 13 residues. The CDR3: CAWSLQTYNEQFF. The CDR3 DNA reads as TGTGCCTGGAGCCTACAAACCTACAATGAGCAGTTCTTC. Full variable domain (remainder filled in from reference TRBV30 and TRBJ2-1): SQTIHQWPATLVQPVGSPLSLECTVEGTSNPNLYWYRQAAGRGLQLLFYSVGIGQISSEVPQNLSASRPQDRQFILSSKKLLLSDSGFYLCAWSLQTYNEQFFGPGTRLTVL.

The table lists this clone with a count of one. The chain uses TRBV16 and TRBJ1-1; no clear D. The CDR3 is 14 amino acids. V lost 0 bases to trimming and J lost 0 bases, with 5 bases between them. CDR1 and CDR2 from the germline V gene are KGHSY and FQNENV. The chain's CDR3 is CASSQSGMNTEAFF. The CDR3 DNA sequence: TGTGCCAGCAGCCAATCAGGGATGAACACTGAAGCTTTCTTT.

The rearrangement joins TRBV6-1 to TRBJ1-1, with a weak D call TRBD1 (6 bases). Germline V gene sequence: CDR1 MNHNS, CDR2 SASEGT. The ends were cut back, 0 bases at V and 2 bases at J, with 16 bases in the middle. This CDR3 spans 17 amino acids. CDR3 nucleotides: TGTGCCAGCAGTGAAGCGGGGGGGGCGCTTATAAACACTGAAGCTTTCTTT. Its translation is CASSEAGGALINTEAFF.

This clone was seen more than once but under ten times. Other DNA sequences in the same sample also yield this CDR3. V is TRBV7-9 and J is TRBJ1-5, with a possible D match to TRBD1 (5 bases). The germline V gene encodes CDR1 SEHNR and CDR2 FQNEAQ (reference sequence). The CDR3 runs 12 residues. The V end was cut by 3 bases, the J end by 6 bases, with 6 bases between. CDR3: CASSLGGQPQHF. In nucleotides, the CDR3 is TGTGCCAGCAGCTTGGGGGGTCAGCCCCAGCATTTT.